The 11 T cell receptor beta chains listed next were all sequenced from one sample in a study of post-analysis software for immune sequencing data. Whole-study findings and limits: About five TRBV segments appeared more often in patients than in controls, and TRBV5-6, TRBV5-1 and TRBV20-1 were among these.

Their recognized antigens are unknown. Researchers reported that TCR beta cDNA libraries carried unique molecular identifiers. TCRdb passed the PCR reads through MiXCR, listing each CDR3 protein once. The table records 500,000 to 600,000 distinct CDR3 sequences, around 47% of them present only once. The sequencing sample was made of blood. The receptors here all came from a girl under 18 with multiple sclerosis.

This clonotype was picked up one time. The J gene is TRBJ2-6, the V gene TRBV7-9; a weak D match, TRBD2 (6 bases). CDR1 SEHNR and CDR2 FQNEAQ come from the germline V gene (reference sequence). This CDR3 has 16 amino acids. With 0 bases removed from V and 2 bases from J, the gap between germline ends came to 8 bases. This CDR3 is CASSLAEGTGANVLTF. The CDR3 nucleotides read TGTGCCAGCAGCTTAGCGGAGGGTACTGGGGCCAACGTCCTGACTTTC.

Written as DNA, the CDR3 is TGTGCCAGCAGCTTAGATGGCGGGAGCAGGGAAGCTTTCTTT. Its protein product is CASSLDGGSREAFF. J is TRBJ1-1 and V is TRBV11-2; D gene uncertain. The V and J ends lost 0 bases and 8 bases respectively, with 13 bases between them. The CDR3 sequence is 14 residues long. Germline V gene data show CDR1 as SGHAT and CDR2 as FQNNGV.

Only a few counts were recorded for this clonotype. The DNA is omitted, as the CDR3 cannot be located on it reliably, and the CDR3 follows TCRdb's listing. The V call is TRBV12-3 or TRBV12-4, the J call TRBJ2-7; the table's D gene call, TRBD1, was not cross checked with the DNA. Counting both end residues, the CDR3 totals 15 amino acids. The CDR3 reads CASSSSDRGVYEQYF.

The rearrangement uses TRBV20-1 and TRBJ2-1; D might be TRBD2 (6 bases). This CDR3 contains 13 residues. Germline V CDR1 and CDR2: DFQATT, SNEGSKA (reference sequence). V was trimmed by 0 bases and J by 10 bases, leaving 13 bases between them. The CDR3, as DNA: TGCAGTGCTAGAGATGGGAGGCGTTCCGAGCAGTTCTTC. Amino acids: CSARDGRRSEQFF.

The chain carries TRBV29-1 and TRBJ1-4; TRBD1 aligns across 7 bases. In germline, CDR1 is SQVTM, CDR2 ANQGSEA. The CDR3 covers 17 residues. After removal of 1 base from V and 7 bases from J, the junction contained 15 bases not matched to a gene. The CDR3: CSVEGPGQSLGSEKLFF. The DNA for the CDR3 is TGCAGCGTTGAAGGACCGGGACAGAGTTTGGGATCTGAAAAACTGTTTTTT.

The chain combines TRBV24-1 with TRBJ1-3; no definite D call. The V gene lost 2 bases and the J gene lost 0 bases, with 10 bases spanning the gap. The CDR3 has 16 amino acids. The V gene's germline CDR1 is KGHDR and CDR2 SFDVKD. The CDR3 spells CATSDWTADSGNTIYF. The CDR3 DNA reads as TGTGCCACCAGTGATTGGACGGCCGACTCTGGAAACACCATATATTTT.

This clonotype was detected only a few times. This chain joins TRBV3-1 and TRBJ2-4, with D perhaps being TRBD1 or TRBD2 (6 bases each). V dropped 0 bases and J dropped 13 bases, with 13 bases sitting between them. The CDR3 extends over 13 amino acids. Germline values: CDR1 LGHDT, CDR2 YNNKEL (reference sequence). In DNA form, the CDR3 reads TGTGCCAGCAGCCAAGATCAAGAGGGGGGACAGTACTTC. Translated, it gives CASSQDQEGGQYF.

CDR3 DNA sequence: TGCAGTGCTAGAAACTTGCTGGAGGGAGCAAGCACAGATACGCAGTATTTT. This gives the protein CSARNLLEGASTDTQYF. The chain links TRBV20-1 to TRBJ2-3, with TRBD2 as a possible D gene (6 bases). Germline CDR1 reads DFQATT; CDR2 reads SNEGSKA (reference sequence). The germline V and J ends were trimmed by 2 bases and 0 bases, with 18 bases remaining between them. The CDR3 runs to 17 residues.

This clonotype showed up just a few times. The CDR3 sequence is CSVEGTSYGETQYF. The CDR3, as DNA: TGCAGCGTTGAGGGGACTAGCTATGGAGAGACCCAGTACTTC. J is TRBJ2-5 and V is TRBV29-1; 9 bases are a match to TRBD2. Germline CDR1 and CDR2: SQVTM and ANQGSEA. The V segment lost 3 bases and the J segment 4 bases; nucleotides outside the gene matches: 6. There are 14 residues in the CDR3. Full variable domain (missing parts from reference TRBV29-1 and TRBJ2-5): SAVISQKPSRDICQRGTSLTIQCQVDSQVTMMFWYRQQPGQSLTLIATANQGSEATYESGFVIDKFPISRPNLTFSTLTVSNMSPEDSSIYLCSVEGTSYGETQYFGPGTRLLVL.

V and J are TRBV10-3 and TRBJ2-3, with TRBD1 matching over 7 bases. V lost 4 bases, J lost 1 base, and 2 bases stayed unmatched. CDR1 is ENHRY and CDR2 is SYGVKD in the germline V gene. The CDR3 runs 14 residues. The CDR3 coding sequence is TGTGCCATCAGTGGACAGGGAGGCACAGATACGCAGTATTTT. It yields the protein CAISGQGGTDTQYF.

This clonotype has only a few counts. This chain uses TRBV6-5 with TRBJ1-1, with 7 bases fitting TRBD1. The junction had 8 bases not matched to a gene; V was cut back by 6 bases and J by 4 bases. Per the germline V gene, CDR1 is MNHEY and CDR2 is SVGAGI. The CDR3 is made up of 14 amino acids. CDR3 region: CASRPGGSPTEAFF. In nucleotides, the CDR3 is TGTGCCAGCAGGCCAGGGGGGTCCCCCACTGAAGCTTTCTTT.